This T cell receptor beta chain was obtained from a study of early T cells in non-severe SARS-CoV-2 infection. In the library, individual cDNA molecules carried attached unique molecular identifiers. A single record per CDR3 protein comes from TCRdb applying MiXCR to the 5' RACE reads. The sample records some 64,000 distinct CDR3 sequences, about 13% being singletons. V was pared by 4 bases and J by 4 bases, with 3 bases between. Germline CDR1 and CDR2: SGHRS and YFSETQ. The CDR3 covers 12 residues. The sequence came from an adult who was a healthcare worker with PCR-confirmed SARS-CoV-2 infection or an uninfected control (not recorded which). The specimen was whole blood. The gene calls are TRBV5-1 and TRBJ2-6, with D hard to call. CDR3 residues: CASSIGANVLTF. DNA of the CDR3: TGCGCCAGCAGCATAGGGGCCAACGTCCTGACTTTC.